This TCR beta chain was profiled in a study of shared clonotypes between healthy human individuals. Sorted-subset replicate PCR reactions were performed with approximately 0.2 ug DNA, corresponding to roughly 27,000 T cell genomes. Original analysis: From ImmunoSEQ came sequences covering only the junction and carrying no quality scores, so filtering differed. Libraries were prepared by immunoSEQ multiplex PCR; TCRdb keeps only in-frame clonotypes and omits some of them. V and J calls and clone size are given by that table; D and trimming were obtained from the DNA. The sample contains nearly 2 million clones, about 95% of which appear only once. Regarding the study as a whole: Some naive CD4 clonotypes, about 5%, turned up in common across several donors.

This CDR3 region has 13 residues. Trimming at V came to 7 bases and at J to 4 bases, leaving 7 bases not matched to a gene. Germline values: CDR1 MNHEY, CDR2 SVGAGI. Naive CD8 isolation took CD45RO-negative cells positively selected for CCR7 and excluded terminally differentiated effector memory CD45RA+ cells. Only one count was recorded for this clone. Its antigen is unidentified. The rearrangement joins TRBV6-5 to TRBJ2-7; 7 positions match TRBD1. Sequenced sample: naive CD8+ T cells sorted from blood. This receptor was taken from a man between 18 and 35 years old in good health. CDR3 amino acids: CASTYQQGYEQYF. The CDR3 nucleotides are TGTGCCAGCACATATCAACAGGGGTACGAGCAGTACTTC.